This is a list of T cell receptor beta chains from one sample in a study of OX40 agonist ivuxolimab in advanced cancers. Clones were read by immunoSEQ multiplex PCR, and TCRdb kept only the in-frame ones, dropping some. This table holds some 71,000 clones, 91% found once. The input for sequencing was CD4+ or CD8+ T cells sorted from blood, taken in a trial of the OX40 agonist ivuxolimab. The source of these receptors is an adult with an advanced solid tumor such as melanoma, head and neck, liver or kidney cancer. CDR3s include the opening cysteine and the closing phenylalanine or tryptophan. Fields, in order: D gene, J gene, clone size, V gene, CDR3 DNA, CDR3 protein. D genes are given only for firm matches. Some rows mark clone size as missing; the rest say once, few, many or name a class of expanded clone.

TRBD1 | TRBJ2-4 | NA | TRBV28 | TGTGCCAGCAGTTTCCCGGGACAGGGAATAGCCAAAAACATTCAGTACTTC | CASSFPGQGIAKNIQYF
NA | TRBJ1-5 | NA | TRBV4-3 | TGCGCCAGCAGCCAAGACAGGGTTAATAATCAGCCCCAGCATTTT | CASSQDRVNNQPQHF
NA | TRBJ1-5 | NA | TRBV4-1 | TGCGCCAGCAGCCAACACGTCTATAGCAATCAGCCCCAGCATTTT | CASSQHVYSNQPQHF
NA | TRBJ1-5 | NA | TRBV28 | TGTGCCAGCAGTTTATTACTCAATAGCAATCAGCCCCAGCATTTT | CASSLLLNSNQPQHF
TRBD1 | TRBJ2-3 | NA | TRBV11-2 | TGTGCCAGCAGCGATCCGGGACAGGGTTCAGATACGCAGTATTTT | CASSDPGQGSDTQYF
TRBD2 | TRBJ2-1 | NA | TRBV7-9 | TGTGCCAGCAGCCCCGGGACTAGCGGGGGGACCTCCTACAATGAGCAGTTCTTC | CASSPGTSGGTSYNEQFF
TRBD1 | TRBJ1-5 | once | TRBV19 | TGTGCCAGTAGTGTGACAGGGTCTTTCAATCAGCCCCAGCATTTT | CASSVTGSFNQPQHF
TRBD2 | TRBJ2-7 | once | TRBV9 | TGTGCCAGCAGCGTAGGCGGGGGAGGCCTGGCCTACGAGCAGTACTTC | CASSVGGGGLAYEQYF
TRBD1 | TRBJ2-7 | NA | TRBV28 | TGTGCCAGCAGACCGACAGGGTATGAGGAGCAGTACTTC | CASRPTGYEEQYF
TRBD2 | TRBJ2-1 | NA | TRBV19 | TGTGCCAGTAGTATATCGGGCGGGGGCTCCTACAATGAGCAGTTCTTC | CASSISGGGSYNEQFF
NA | TRBJ1-1 | once | TRBV10-3 | TGTGCCGTGGGATCAGGGAACACTGAAGCTTTCTTT | CAVGSGNTEAFF
NA | TRBJ2-2 | many | TRBV18 | TGTGCCAGCTCACCACCAATCAACACCGGGGAGCTGTTTTTT | CASSPPINTGELFF
NA | TRBJ1-4 | NA | TRBV2 | TGTGCCAGCAGTGAAATAGTAATCAGGGACGCGTATGAAAAACTGTTTTTT | CASSEIVIRDAYEKLFF
NA | TRBJ2-7 | NA | TRBV7-9 | TGTGCCAGCAGCCCTCCGAGTTCCTACGAGCAGTACTTC | CASSPPSSYEQYF
NA | TRBJ2-3 | few | TRBV4-3 | TGCGCCAGCAGCCAACAGGGAATTCGAGATACGCAGTATTTT | CASSQQGIRDTQYF
TRBD1 | TRBJ2-7 | NA | TRBV7-2 | TGTGCCAGCAGCCATCGGGGACAGGGCTACGAGCAGTACTTC | CASSHRGQGYEQYF
TRBD1 | TRBJ1-2 | NA | TRBV6-7 | TGTGCCAGCAGTTACCCCCCCGGGAGGGGGCGTACCTATGGCTACACCTTC | CASSYPPGRGRTYGYTF
NA | TRBJ1-1 | few | TRBV30 | TGTGCCTGGAGTGTAGGGGACCACACTGAAGCTTTCTTT | CAWSVGDHTEAFF
NA | TRBJ2-1 | NA | TRBV13 | TGTGCCAGCAGCTTAGGGGGCGGTGTAGGTGAGCAGTTCTTC | CASSLGGGVGEQFF
TRBD2 | TRBJ2-7 | NA | TRBV28 | TGTGCCAGCAGTAACCTAGCGGGAGATTTATCGGGAGAGCAGTACTTC | CASSNLAGDLSGEQYF
NA | TRBJ2-7 | NA | TRBV6-5 | TGTGCCAGCAGTTACTCGGCGGGAGAGGGGGTCGAGCAGTACTTC | CASSYSAGEGVEQYF
NA | TRBJ1-5 | NA | TRBV4-2 | TGTGCCAGCAGCCTAAACGGGGAATATAGCAATCAGCCCCAGCATTTT | CASSLNGEYSNQPQHF